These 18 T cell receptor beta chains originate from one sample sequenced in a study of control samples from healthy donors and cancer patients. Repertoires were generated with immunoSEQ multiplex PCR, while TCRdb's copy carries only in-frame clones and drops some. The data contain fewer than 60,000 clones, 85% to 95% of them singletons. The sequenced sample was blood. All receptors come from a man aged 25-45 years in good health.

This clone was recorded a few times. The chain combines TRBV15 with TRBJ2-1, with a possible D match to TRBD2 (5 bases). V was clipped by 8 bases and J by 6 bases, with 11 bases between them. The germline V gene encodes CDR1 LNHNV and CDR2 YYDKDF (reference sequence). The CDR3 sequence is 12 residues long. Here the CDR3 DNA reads TGTGCCACCGAATCCGAGGGCAATGAGCAGTTCTTC. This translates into CATESEGNEQFF. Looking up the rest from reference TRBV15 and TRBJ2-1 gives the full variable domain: DAMVIQNPRYQVTQFGKPVTLSCSQTLNHNVMYWYQQKSSQAPKLLFHYYDKDFNNEADTPDNFQSRRPNTSFCFLDIRSPGLGDTAMYLCATESEGNEQFFGPGTRLTVL.

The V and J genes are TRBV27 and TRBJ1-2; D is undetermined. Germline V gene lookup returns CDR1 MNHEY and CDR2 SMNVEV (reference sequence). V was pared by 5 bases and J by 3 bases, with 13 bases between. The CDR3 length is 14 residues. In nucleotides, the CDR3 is TGTGCCAGCAGTGCTTCATGGACGGACTATGGCTACACCTTC. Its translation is CASSASWTDYGYTF.

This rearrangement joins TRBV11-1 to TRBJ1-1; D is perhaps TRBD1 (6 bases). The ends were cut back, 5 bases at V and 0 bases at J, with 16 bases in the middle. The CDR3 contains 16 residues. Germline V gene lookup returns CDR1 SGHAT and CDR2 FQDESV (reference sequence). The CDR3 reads CASSHFGGALNTEAFF. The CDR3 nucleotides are TGTGCCAGCAGCCACTTTGGGGGGGCCTTGAACACTGAAGCTTTCTTT.

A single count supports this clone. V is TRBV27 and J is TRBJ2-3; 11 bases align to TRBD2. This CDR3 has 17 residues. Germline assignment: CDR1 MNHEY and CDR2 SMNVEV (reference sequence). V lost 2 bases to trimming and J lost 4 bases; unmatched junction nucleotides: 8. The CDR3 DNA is TGTGCCAGCAGTTTACCGGAGGGGACTAGCGGCTCAGATACGCAGTATTTT. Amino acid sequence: CASSLPEGTSGSDTQYF.

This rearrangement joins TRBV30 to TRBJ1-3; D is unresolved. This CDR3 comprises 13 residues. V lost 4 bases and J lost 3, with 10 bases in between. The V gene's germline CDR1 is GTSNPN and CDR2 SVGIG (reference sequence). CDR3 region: CAWMAAHGNTIYF. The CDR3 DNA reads TGTGCCTGGATGGCGGCTCATGGAAACACCATATATTTT.

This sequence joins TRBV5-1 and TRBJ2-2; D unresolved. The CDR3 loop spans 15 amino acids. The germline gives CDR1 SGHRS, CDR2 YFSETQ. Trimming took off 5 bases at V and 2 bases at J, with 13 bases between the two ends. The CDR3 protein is CASRGAAVNTGELFF. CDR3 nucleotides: TGCGCCAGCAGAGGAGCTGCTGTTAACACCGGGGAGCTGTTTTTT.

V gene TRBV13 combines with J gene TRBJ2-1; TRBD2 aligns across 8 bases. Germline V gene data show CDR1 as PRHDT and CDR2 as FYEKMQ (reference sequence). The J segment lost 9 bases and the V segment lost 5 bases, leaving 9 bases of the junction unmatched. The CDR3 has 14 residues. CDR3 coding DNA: TGTGCCAGCAGCCTCCGACTAGCGTTAAGTGAGCAGTTCTTC. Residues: CASSLRLALSEQFF. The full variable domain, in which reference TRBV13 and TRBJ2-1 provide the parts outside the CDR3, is AAGVIQSPRHLIKEKRETATLKCYPIPRHDTVYWYQQGPGQDPQFLISFYEKMQSDKGSIPDRFSAQQFSDYHSELNMSSLELGDSALYFCASSLRLALSEQFFGPGTRLTVL.

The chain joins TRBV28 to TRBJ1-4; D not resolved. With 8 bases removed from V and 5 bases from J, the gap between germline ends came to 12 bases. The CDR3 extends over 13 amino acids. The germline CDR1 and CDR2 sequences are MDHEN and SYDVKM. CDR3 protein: CASWERLNEKLFF. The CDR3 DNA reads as TGTGCCAGCTGGGAAAGGTTAAATGAAAAACTGTTTTTT.

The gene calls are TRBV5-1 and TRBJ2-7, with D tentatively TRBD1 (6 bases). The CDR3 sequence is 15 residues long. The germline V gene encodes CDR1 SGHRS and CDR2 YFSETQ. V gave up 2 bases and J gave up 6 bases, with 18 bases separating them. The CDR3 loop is CASSLVSRGASEQYF. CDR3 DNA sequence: TGCGCCAGCAGCTTAGTCTCCAGGGGAGCGAGCGAGCAGTACTTC.

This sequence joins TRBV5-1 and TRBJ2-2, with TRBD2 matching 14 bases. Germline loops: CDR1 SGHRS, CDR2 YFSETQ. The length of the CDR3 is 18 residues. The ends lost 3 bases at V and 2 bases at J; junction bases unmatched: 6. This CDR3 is CASSSGLAGGTNTGELFF. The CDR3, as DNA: TGCGCCAGCAGCTCCGGACTAGCGGGAGGTACAAACACCGGGGAGCTGTTTTTT.

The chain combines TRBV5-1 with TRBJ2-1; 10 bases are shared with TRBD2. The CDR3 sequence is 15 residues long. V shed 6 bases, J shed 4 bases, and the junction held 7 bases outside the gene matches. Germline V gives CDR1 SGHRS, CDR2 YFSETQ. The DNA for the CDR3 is TGCGCCAGCAACCATGGACTAGCGGATTACAATGAGCAGTTCTTC. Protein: CASNHGLADYNEQFF.

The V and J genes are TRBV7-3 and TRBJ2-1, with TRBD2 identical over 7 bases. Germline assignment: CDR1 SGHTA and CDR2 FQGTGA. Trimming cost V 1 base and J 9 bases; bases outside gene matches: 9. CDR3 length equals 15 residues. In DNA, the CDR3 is TGTGCCAGCAGCTTAAGCCAGCTCACGGGGGGTGAGCAGTTCTTC. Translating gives CASSLSQLTGGEQFF.

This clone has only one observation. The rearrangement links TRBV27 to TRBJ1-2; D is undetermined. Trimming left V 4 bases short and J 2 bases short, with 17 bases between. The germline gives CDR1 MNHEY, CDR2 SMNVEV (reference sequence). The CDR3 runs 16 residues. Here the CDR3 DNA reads TGTGCCAGCAGTTCCTTACGCGCGGACTCCAACTATGGCTACACCTTC. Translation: CASSSLRADSNYGYTF.

CDR3 DNA sequence: TGTGCCAGCAGCGTAGTGGACACTCATTACGGGGAGCTGTTTTTT. Encoded protein: CASSVVDTHYGELFF. J is TRBJ2-2 and V is TRBV9, with a weak D call TRBD1 (5 bases). The CDR3 loop spans 15 amino acids. V shed 0 bases and J shed 7 bases, with 13 bases lying between them. CDR1 is SGDLS and CDR2 is YYNGEE in the germline V gene.

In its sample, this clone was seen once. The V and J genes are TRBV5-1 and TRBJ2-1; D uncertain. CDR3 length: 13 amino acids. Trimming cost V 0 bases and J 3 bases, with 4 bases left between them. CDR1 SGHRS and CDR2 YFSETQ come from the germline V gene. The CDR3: CASSLGNYNEQFF. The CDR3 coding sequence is TGCGCCAGCAGCTTGGGCAACTACAATGAGCAGTTCTTC.

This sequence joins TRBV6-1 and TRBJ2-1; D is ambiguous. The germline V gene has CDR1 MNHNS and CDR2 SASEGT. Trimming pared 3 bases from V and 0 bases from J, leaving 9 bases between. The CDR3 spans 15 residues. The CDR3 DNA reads TGTGCCAGCAGTGAGTTCGCAGGCTCCTACAATGAGCAGTTCTTC. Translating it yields CASSEFAGSYNEQFF.

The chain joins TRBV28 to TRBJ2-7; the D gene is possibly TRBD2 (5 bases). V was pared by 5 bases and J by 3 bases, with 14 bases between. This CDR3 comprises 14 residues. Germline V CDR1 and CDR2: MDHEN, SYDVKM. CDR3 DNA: TGTGCCAGCAGTCTCTCGGGAATCTACTACGAGCAGTACTTC. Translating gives CASSLSGIYYEQYF.

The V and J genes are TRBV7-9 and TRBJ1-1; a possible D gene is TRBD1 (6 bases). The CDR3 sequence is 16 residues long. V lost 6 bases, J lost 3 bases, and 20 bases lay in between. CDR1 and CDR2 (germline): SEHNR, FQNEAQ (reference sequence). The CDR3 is CASRPPGEGDDTEAFF. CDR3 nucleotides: TGTGCCAGCAGGCCCCCAGGGGAGGGGGATGACACTGAAGCTTTCTTT.